Following are 13 T cell receptor beta chains from one sample sequenced in a study of blood T cell repertoires in COVID-19. Libraries were prepared by immunoSEQ multiplex PCR; TCRdb keeps only in-frame clonotypes and omits some of them. The table has roughly 87,000 clones, 70% to 85% seen once. Sequenced sample: peripheral blood. These receptors were collected from a woman in her fifties or sixties with acute or convalescent COVID-19.

The gene calls are TRBV29-1 and TRBJ1-2, with 11 bases lining up with TRBD1. CDR1 and CDR2 (germline): SQVTM, ANQGSEA. With V trimmed by 5 bases and J by 2 bases, 10 bases remained unmatched. The CDR3 consists of 16 residues. The CDR3 nucleotides read TGCAGCGTTACGCCCCGGACAGGGGGCGACAACTATGGCTACACCTTC. Its protein product is CSVTPRTGGDNYGYTF.

This chain connects TRBV18 to TRBJ1-2, with unresolved D. V lost 2 bases and J 5 bases, leaving 9 bases between the germline ends. This CDR3 has 13 residues. Per germline, CDR1 KGHSH and CDR2 LQKENI. CDR3 coding DNA: TGTGCCAGCTCACCAGAACCCGGGTATGGCTACACCTTC. Translated, it gives CASSPEPGYGYTF.

This clone has at least ten counts. V gene TRBV5-6 combines with J gene TRBJ1-6; 7 bases are a match to TRBD1. The germline gives CDR1 SGHDT, CDR2 YYEEEE. The CDR3 is made up of 17 amino acids. J lost 10 bases, V lost 3 bases, and 16 bases had no gene match. In nucleotides, the CDR3 is TGTGCCAGCAGCTCCTTCTGGGCCCGAGGGGGCGGCTCACCCCTCCACTTT. It is translated as CASSSFWARGGGSPLHF.

Worth noting for this clone: The identical CDR3 is also encoded by other nucleotide sequences in the sample. The J gene is TRBJ2-7, the V gene TRBV27; 9 bases agree with TRBD1. CDR3 length equals 15 residues. V was pared by 5 bases and J by 0 bases, with 5 bases of the junction left unmatched. Looked up from germline, CDR1 is MNHEY and CDR2 is SMNVEV (reference sequence). CDR3 sequence: CASSPGQGLSYEQYF. As DNA, the CDR3 is TGTGCCAGCAGTCCGGGACAGGGCCTCTCCTACGAGCAGTACTTC.

This sequence joins TRBV7-8 and TRBJ1-6; D uncertain. The CDR3 has 15 residues. Germline CDR1 is SGHVS and CDR2 is FQNEAQ. The V gene lost 2 bases and the J gene lost 5 bases, with 10 bases spanning the gap. The CDR3 DNA sequence: TGTGCCAGCAGCTTAAGAGGGTTTAATAATTCACCCCTCCACTTT. Its protein is CASSLRGFNNSPLHF.

The chain uses TRBV28 and TRBJ2-7, with 8 bases lining up with TRBD1. In germline, CDR1 is MDHEN, CDR2 SYDVKM. Germline trimming cut 4 bases from V and 0 bases from J; bases unmatched to any gene: 2. This CDR3 has 14 residues. As DNA, the CDR3 is TGTGCCAGCAGTTATACAGGGGGCTCCTACGAGCAGTACTTC. Translated, it gives CASSYTGGSYEQYF.

The rearrangement joins TRBV3-1 (or the pseudogene TRBV3-2) to TRBJ1-2; TRBD1 agrees at 8 bases. The CDR3 is made up of 15 amino acids. The V segment lost 5 bases and the J segment 2 bases; nucleotides outside the gene matches: 7. Looked up from germline, CDR1 is LGHDT and CDR2 is YNNKEL (reference sequence). The CDR3 coding sequence is TGTGCCAGCAGCGCCGGGACAGGAGTCAACTATGGCTACACCTTC. Translation gives CASSAGTGVNYGYTF.

The V and J genes are TRBV10-1 and TRBJ2-4; D is ambiguous. The CDR3 sequence is 14 residues long. V was clipped by 6 bases and J by 3 bases, with 12 bases between them. Looked up from germline, CDR1 is WNHNN and CDR2 is SYGVQD (reference sequence). The CDR3 loop reads CASSPGRYKNIQYF. The CDR3, as DNA: TGCGCCAGCAGCCCCGGTAGATACAAAAACATTCAGTACTTC.

This clone was found a few times. The chain carries TRBV12-3 or TRBV12-4 and TRBJ2-5, with TRBD2 as a possible D gene (5 bases). Trimming took 5 bases from V and 5 from J, leaving 9 bases between them. The CDR3 has 12 residues. The CDR3 here is CASSPREETQYF. The CDR3 bases are TGTGCCAGCAGTCCGAGGGAGGAGACCCAGTACTTC.

The rearrangement joins TRBV14 to TRBJ2-7, with 7 bases that match TRBD1. This CDR3 has 16 amino acids. Germline assignment: CDR1 SGHDN and CDR2 FVKESK. Germline trimming cut 4 bases from V and 5 bases from J; bases unmatched to any gene: 14. As DNA, the CDR3 is TGTGCCAGCAGCCCCCGAGACAGGGTACTTTTTAACGAGCAGTACTTC. Translating it yields CASSPRDRVLFNEQYF.

The chain recombines TRBV19 with TRBJ1-4; 8 nucleotides align to TRBD1. Germline assignment: CDR1 LNHDA and CDR2 SQIVND (reference sequence). The CDR3 has 13 amino acids. V gave up 7 bases and J gave up 6 bases; unmatched junction bases: 4. The chain's CDR3 is CASNSGGYEKLFF. The CDR3 DNA reads as TGTGCCAGTAATTCAGGGGGCTATGAAAAACTGTTTTTT.

This clone has only a few counts. The chain combines TRBV4-2 with TRBJ1-2; the D gene is possibly TRBD1 (5 bases). Germline V gene sequence: CDR1 LGHNA, CDR2 YNFKEQ. CDR3 length: 15 amino acids. V dropped 1 base and J dropped 8 bases, with 17 bases sitting between them. CDR3 bases: TGTGCCAGCAGCCAAGTGGGGGGGGGAAAAGAGGGCTACACCTTC. It yields the protein CASSQVGGGKEGYTF.

The rearrangement joins TRBV7-6 to TRBJ2-3, with a tentative D call TRBD1 (6 bases). V shed 4 bases and J shed 4 bases, with 21 bases lying between them. This CDR3 contains 17 residues. Germline CDR1 and CDR2: SGHVS and FNYEAQ. The CDR3 region is CASSSDGFGRGADTQYF. DNA of the CDR3: TGTGCCAGCAGCTCCGATGGCTTTGGCAGGGGAGCAGATACGCAGTATTTT.